Listed below are T cell receptor beta chains from one sample, sequenced in a study of blood T cell repertoires in COVID-19. Profiled with immunoSEQ multiplex PCR; TCRdb holds only in-frame clones, not every one. Of about 200,000 clones in the sample, roughly 88% were seen once. The sequencing sample was made of peripheral blood. These receptors originate from a young man who had recovered from COVID-19. The CDR3 runs from the conserved cysteine through the conserved F or W. D genes are given only for firm matches. The size entry is marked missing in some rows and otherwise reads once, few, many or a size class.

TRBV1	TRBJ2-1	NA	NA	TGCACCAGCAGCCCTAGGCTACGCGAGCAGTTCTTC	CTSSPRLREQFF
TRBV3-1/TRBV3-2	TRBJ1-6	NA	TRBD1	TGTGCCAGCAGACAAACAGGGGCCAGCTCCTATAATTCACCCCTCCACTTT	CASRQTGASSYNSPLHF
TRBV19	TRBJ1-1	NA	NA	TGTGCCAGTAGTTTTGGGGGGGAGGGCACTGAAGCTTTCTTT	CASSFGGEGTEAFF
TRBV7-7	TRBJ2-5	NA	NA	TGTGCCAGCAGCTTAGTGGGCCGCTACCAAGAGACCCAGTACTTC	CASSLVGRYQETQYF
TRBV28	TRBJ1-5	NA	NA	TGTGCCAGCAGACGCGGGACGGCCAATCAGCCCCAGCATTTT	CASRRGTANQPQHF
TRBV29-1	TRBJ1-4	NA	NA	TGCAGCGTAGGATCTAGTGAAAAACTGTTTTTT	CSVGSSEKLFF
TRBV18	TRBJ1-2	NA	TRBD1	TGTGCCAGCTCACGAGCCGGGACAGGGACCTTTTTCTATGGCTACACCTTC	CASSRAGTGTFFYGYTF
TRBV15	TRBJ2-7	NA	NA	TGTGCCACCAGCAGCATACAGGGTTACGAGCAGTACTTC	CATSSIQGYEQYF
TRBV25-1	TRBJ1-4	NA	NA	TGTGCCAGCAGTGGTGGTGGGCAGTCCCTCCGAATTAGTGAAAAACTGTTTTTT	CASSGGGQSLRISEKLFF
TRBV21-1	TRBJ1-5	NA	NA	TGTGCCAGCAGCAGGGACTACGACGGAAGCAATCAGCCCCAGCATTTT	CASSRDYDGSNQPQHF
TRBV6-5	TRBJ2-7	NA	NA	TGTGCCAGCAGTTACGCCGGACAGAGCTCCTACGAGCAGTACTTC	CASSYAGQSSYEQYF
TRBV5-4	TRBJ2-3	once	NA	TGTGCCAGCAGCTCAACCCCGGGACTCCAAAGCACAGATACGCAGTATTTT	CASSSTPGLQSTDTQYF
TRBV19	TRBJ1-1	NA	TRBD1	TGTGCCAGTAGTAAGAGTCCGGGACAGGGGGACACTGAAGCTTTCTTT	CASSKSPGQGDTEAFF
TRBV24-1	TRBJ2-1	NA	TRBD2	TGTGCCAGCGGCGGGGGGGAGCCGGATGAGCAGTTCTTC	CASGGGEPDEQFF
TRBV6-5	TRBJ2-7	NA	TRBD2	TGTGCCAGCAGTCCGGGGCGGGGGGCCTTGAACGAGCAGTACTTC	CASSPGRGALNEQYF
TRBV21-1	TRBJ1-1	NA	NA	TGTGCCAGCGCCTGGCGGAGGGGAGGAAGCACTGAAGCTTTCTTT	CASAWRRGGSTEAFF
TRBV7-9	TRBJ1-1	once	NA	TGTGCCAGCAGCCCTAGGGCAGGGTCGAGCACTGAAGCTTTCTTT	CASSPRAGSSTEAFF
TRBV29-1	TRBJ1-2	NA	NA	TGCAGCGCGTCGGGGGGGATACATGGCTACACCTTC	CSASGGIHGYTF
TRBV7-2	TRBJ2-3	NA	TRBD1	TGTGCCAGCAGCTTACGACGGACAGGGGGAACAGATACGCAGTATTTT	CASSLRRTGGTDTQYF
TRBV6-5	TRBJ1-2	NA	TRBD1	TGTGCCAGCAGTTACCGGGACAGGGGGTATGGCTACACCTTC	CASSYRDRGYGYTF
TRBV18	TRBJ2-7	NA	NA	TGTGCCAGCTCACCCGCGATTGAGCGCTACGAGCAGTACTTC	CASSPAIERYEQYF
TRBV4-3	TRBJ1-2	NA	NA	TGCGCCAGCAGCCAAGTGGAGGGGTCGGGCAATGGCTACACCTTC	CASSQVEGSGNGYTF
TRBV13	TRBJ2-2	NA	TRBD1	TGTGCCAGCGGGACAGGGGGCGCGAACACCGGGGAGCTGTTTTTT	CASGTGGANTGELFF
TRBV28	TRBJ1-2	NA	NA	TGTGCCACCCCCCTGGCCTATGGCTACACCTTC	CATPLAYGYTF
TRBV6-4	TRBJ1-4	NA	NA	TGTGCCAGCAGTGACCCCCCGCTAGAAAAACTGTTTTTT	CASSDPPLEKLFF
TRBV5-6	TRBJ1-1	NA	NA	TGTGCCAGCAGCTTTTCTGGACAGACTGAAGCTTTCTTT	CASSFSGQTEAFF
TRBV28	TRBJ1-6	NA	TRBD1	TGTGCCAGCAGTTTATATGGCTACCCACAGGACAGGGGGAATTCACCCCTCCACTTT	CASSLYGYPQDRGNSPLHF
TRBV29-1	TRBJ1-2	NA	NA	TGCAGCGTTGAAGATCCAGGGAGGGATGGCTACACCTTC	CSVEDPGRDGYTF
TRBV6-6	TRBJ2-7	NA	NA	TGTGCCAGCAGTTACTCGGGGCTCAGCTCCTACGAGCAGTACTTC	CASSYSGLSSYEQYF
TRBV2	TRBJ1-4	NA	NA	TGTGCCAGCAGTTCCGGGACAAAGGAAAAACTGTTTTTT	CASSSGTKEKLFF
TRBV6-6	TRBJ1-3	few	TRBD1	TGTGCCAGCAGTCCCTCTCGCGGGACAGCCTCTGGAAACACCATATATTTT	CASSPSRGTASGNTIYF
TRBV27	TRBJ2-7	NA	TRBD1	TGTGCCAGCAGTCTGACAGGGTCTTGGTTCGAGCAGTACTTC	CASSLTGSWFEQYF
TRBV7-9	TRBJ2-3	NA	NA	TGTGCCAGCAGCCCGATCAGGGCCACAGATACGCAGTATTTT	CASSPIRATDTQYF
TRBV6-5	TRBJ1-5	NA	NA	TGTGCCAGCAGTTACTCGCGGTCCGAAGGCAATCAGCCCCAGCATTTT	CASSYSRSEGNQPQHF
TRBV6-2/TRBV6-3	TRBJ2-2	NA	NA	TGTGCCAGCAGTCTCGACAGAACCGGGGAGCTGTTTTTT	CASSLDRTGELFF
TRBV5-1	TRBJ1-2	NA	NA	TGCGCCAGCAGCTTGGATCGGGATGGCTACACCTTC	CASSLDRDGYTF
TRBV11-2	TRBJ1-6	NA	TRBD1	TGTGCCAGCAGCTCCAGGACAGGGGGATGGAATTCACCCCTCCACTTT	CASSSRTGGWNSPLHF
TRBV28	TRBJ1-2	NA	TRBD1	TGTGCCAGCAATTCACAGGGGGCGGGCTATGGCTACACCTTC	CASNSQGAGYGYTF
TRBV5-5	TRBJ2-1	NA	TRBD2	TGTGCCAGCAGCCCCCCCGGGGGGAGCGGAGGTTACAATGAGCAGTTCTTC	CASSPPGGSGGYNEQFF
TRBV30	TRBJ1-1	NA	TRBD1	TGTGCCTGGGTACAGGGGGCGCAAGGCCAAGCTTTCTTT	CAWVQGAQGQAFF
TRBV5-1	TRBJ2-7	NA	TRBD1	TGCGCCAGCCGACAATCCGGGACAGAGTACGAGCAGTACTTC	CASRQSGTEYEQYF
TRBV5-6	TRBJ1-2	few	NA	TGTGCCAGCAGCTCCATCTATGGCTACACCTTC	CASSSIYGYTF
TRBV5-1	TRBJ1-2	NA	NA	TGCGCCAGCAGCTTGGTGAGGGCCTTGCCCCATGGCTACACCTTC	CASSLVRALPHGYTF
TRBV15	TRBJ1-1	NA	TRBD1	TGTGCCACCAGCAACGACAGGGTTGAAGCTTTCTTT	CATSNDRVEAFF
TRBV7-6	TRBJ1-6	NA	TRBD1	TGTGCCAGCAGCTCCGTCCCGGGACAGGGGACGAGGGCACCCCTCCACTTT	CASSSVPGQGTRAPLHF
TRBV6-5	TRBJ2-7	NA	TRBD1	TGTGCCAGCAGCCCGATGGACAGGATAGCCTACGAGCAGTACTTC	CASSPMDRIAYEQYF
TRBV10-2	TRBJ2-1	NA	TRBD2	TGCGCCAGCAGTGAGTTAGCGGGGGTCGACGTCTACTTCTTC	CASSELAGVDVYFF
TRBV10-2	TRBJ2-3	NA	NA	TGCGCCAGCAGTGAGTCGCTACCAGCGGATACGCAGTATTTT	CASSESLPADTQYF
TRBV7-2	TRBJ2-7	NA	TRBD1	TGTGCCAGCAGCCCCGGGACAGGGTACGAGCAGTACTTC	CASSPGTGYEQYF
TRBV10-3	TRBJ2-1	NA	NA	TGTGCCATCAGTGATCTAGGTAGCAATGAGCAGTTCTTC	CAISDLGSNEQFF
TRBV15	TRBJ1-2	NA	NA	TGTGCCACCAGCATTCGTGGGGGCTACCAGAGAGGCTACACCTTC	CATSIRGGYQRGYTF
TRBV7-9	TRBJ1-6	NA	NA	TGTGCCAGCAGCCCGAGCTCCTATAATTCACCCCTCCACTTT	CASSPSSYNSPLHF
TRBV2	TRBJ1-2	once	TRBD1	TGTGCCAGCAGTTTCCGGGACAGGGGGAACTATGGCTACACCTTC	CASSFRDRGNYGYTF